The clone carrying this TCR beta chain was seen only once. This specimen belongs to a study of shared clonotypes between healthy human individuals. Per the germline V gene, CDR1 is MNHEY and CDR2 is SVGAGI. Deletions cut 7 bases from V and 7 bases from J, with 14 bases between. The CDR3 consists of 13 residues. Cells designated naive CD8 were CD45RO-negative and were positively selected for CCR7, with terminally differentiated effector memory CD45RA+ cells excluded. Every contributor of samples was a Caucasian grown-up residing in Nashville, Tennessee. Produced via immunoSEQ multiplex PCR; TCRdb's table is partial and in-frame only. The data contain about 2 million clones, about 95% of them singletons.

This rearrangement joins TRBV6-5 to TRBJ2-1; D unresolved. This TCR was sampled from a man aged 18 to 30 in good health. What was sequenced was naive CD8+ T cells sorted from blood. The CDR3 region has the DNA TGTGCCAGCATTGGCCCGGGCCAAAATGAGCAGTTCTTC. Protein sequence: CASIGPGQNEQFF.